A single sample gave rise to the 30 T cell receptor beta chains below, sequenced in a study of T-cell memory formation after mild COVID-19. Each CDR3 protein gets one entry after TCRdb re-called the 5' RACE reads with MiXCR. There are about 430,000 distinct CDR3 sequences in the sample; approximately 24% occur only once, and 8.5% to 10% lies in the top ten. Source material: PBMCs or a T cell subset sorted from them (not recorded which). The receptors shown here come from an adult woman who had mild COVID-19 (a few samples of this study predate the infection). Cell type and time point are not known.

This chain uses TRBV9 with TRBJ2-5; 7 positions agree with TRBD1. The germline V gene encodes CDR1 SGDLS and CDR2 YYNGEE. The CDR3 consists of 16 residues. The trim removed 4 bases at V and 4 bases at J, leaving 13 bases unmatched. CDR3 DNA: TGTGCCAGCAGCCCTGCGGCGGCTAGGGGGCGAGAGACCCAGTACTTC. Translating it yields CASSPAAARGRETQYF.

V gene TRBV9 combines with J gene TRBJ2-1; D not certain. Trimming removed 2 bases at V and 7 bases at J, with 7 bases between. Germline lookup yields CDR1 SGDLS and CDR2 YYNGEE. This CDR3 has 12 residues. The CDR3 DNA is TGTGCCAGCAGCGTTAATAGAAATGAGCAGTTCTTC. It codes for CASSVNRNEQFF.

The rearrangement uses TRBV29-1 and TRBJ1-2; D not resolved. CDR3 length equals 13 residues. Trimming left V 3 bases short and J 4 bases short, with 12 bases between. The germline CDR1 and CDR2 sequences are SQVTM and ANQGSEA. This CDR3 is CSVEQQRSYGYTF. In nucleotides, the CDR3 is TGCAGCGTTGAGCAACAGCGGAGCTATGGCTACACCTTC.

CDR3 residues: CASGLERGGYEQYF. The CDR3 nucleotides are TGTGCCAGCGGGTTAGAAAGGGGGGGTTACGAGCAGTACTTC. The rearrangement links TRBV25-1 to TRBJ2-7, with D perhaps TRBD2 (7 bases). In germline, CDR1 is MGHDK, CDR2 SYGVNS. CDR3 length: 14 residues. Trimming cost V 8 bases and J 4 bases, with 18 bases left between them.

The chain employs TRBV27 and TRBJ1-1; tentative D call: TRBD1 (6 bases). CDR1 is MNHEY, CDR2 SMNVEV, per germline (reference sequence). With 2 bases removed from V and 6 bases from J, the gap between germline ends came to 13 bases. The CDR3 contains 14 residues. DNA of the CDR3: TGTGCCAGCAGTTTAAGGGGGGCAAGATCTGAAGCTTTCTTT. Its protein product is CASSLRGARSEAFF.

The J gene is TRBJ2-7, the V gene TRBV5-6; D could derive from TRBD1 or TRBD2 (6 bases each). This CDR3 region has 16 residues. With 4 bases removed from V and 5 bases from J, the gap between germline ends came to 22 bases. Germline V lookup: CDR1 SGHDT, CDR2 YYEEEE. Here the CDR3 reads CASSPVGRGLRDEQYF. The CDR3 nucleotides read TGTGCCAGCAGCCCGGTGGGTCGGGGGCTCAGGGACGAGCAGTACTTC.

This clonotype was counted ten times or more. The chain links TRBV6-5 to TRBJ1-1; D not certain. Trimming took 6 bases from V and 1 from J, leaving 6 bases between them. The CDR3 has 12 residues. The germline V gene has CDR1 MNHEY and CDR2 SVGAGI. CDR3 sequence reads: CASRLENTEAFF. The DNA for the CDR3 is TGTGCCAGCAGATTAGAGAACACTGAAGCTTTCTTT.

This clonotype was detected a few times. The chain carries TRBV7-2 and TRBJ2-5, with a tentative D call TRBD1 (5 bases). CDR1 SGHTA and CDR2 FQGNSA come from the germline V gene. Trimming shortened V by 4 bases and J by 5 bases, and 11 bases separated the two germline ends. The CDR3 runs 13 residues. CDR3 bases: TGTGCCAGCAGCTCAGGGTCGCGGGAGACCCAGTACTTC. It encodes CASSSGSRETQYF.

This clonotype has a handful of counts. This sequence joins TRBV19 and TRBJ1-2; D unclear. The CDR3 contains 15 residues. Deletions cut 5 bases from V and 0 bases from J, with 13 bases between. Germline CDR1 reads LNHDA; CDR2 reads SQIVND (reference sequence). The CDR3 DNA reads as TGTGCCAGTAGTCCCGCCGAGGCCTCTAACTATGGCTACACCTTC. It codes for CASSPAEASNYGYTF.

V gene TRBV27 combines with J gene TRBJ1-6, with 7 bases that match TRBD1. V lost 2 bases to trimming and J lost 7 bases; unmatched junction nucleotides: 8. The germline V gene has CDR1 MNHEY and CDR2 SMNVEV (reference sequence). The CDR3 is 16 residues long. The CDR3 sequence is CASSLQGDKGNSPLHF. Here the CDR3 DNA reads TGTGCCAGCAGTTTACAGGGGGACAAGGGAAATTCACCCCTCCACTTT.

Written as DNA, the CDR3 is TGTGCCAGCAGGTCGGGACAGGGCACCGGGGAGCTGTTTTTT. It encodes CASRSGQGTGELFF. The chain has TRBV6-5 and TRBJ2-2, with 9 bases aligning to TRBD1. The CDR3 spans 14 residues. Germline CDR1 and CDR2: MNHEY and SVGAGI. Unmatched junction bases numbered 3, after V lost 6 bases and J lost 4 bases.

The rearrangement joins TRBV9 to TRBJ2-3, with TRBD1 matching over 9 bases. The CDR3 contains 17 residues. Trimming took 2 bases from V and 2 from J; bases not matched to a gene: 9. Germline CDR1 SGDLS, CDR2 YYNGEE. CDR3 amino acids: CASSVRSDRGPTDTQYF. The CDR3 DNA sequence: TGTGCCAGCAGCGTCCGGTCGGACAGGGGACCCACAGATACGCAGTATTTT.

The J gene is TRBJ1-4, the V gene TRBV13; D unresolved. Germline lookup yields CDR1 PRHDT and CDR2 FYEKMQ (reference sequence). The CDR3 loop spans 14 amino acids. V was pared by 4 bases and J by 2 bases, with 8 bases between. CDR3: CASSSTQTNEKLFF. CDR3 coding DNA: TGTGCCAGCAGCTCTACACAGACTAATGAAAAACTGTTTTTT.

The genes are TRBV6-6 and TRBJ1-5, with a possible D match to TRBD1 (5 bases). V was pared by 7 bases and J by 6 bases, with 13 bases between. Germline CDR1 MNHNY, CDR2 SVGAGI (reference sequence). CDR3 size: 13 residues. The CDR3 region is CASTTGGGQPQHF. The CDR3 DNA reads TGTGCCAGCACCACCGGCGGGGGTCAGCCCCAGCATTTT.

This clonotype was counted a few times. The chain couples TRBV6-6 to TRBJ2-7; a possible D gene is TRBD2 (6 bases). Trimming pared 6 bases from V and 5 bases from J, leaving 20 bases between. The CDR3 covers 15 residues. CDR1 MNHNY and CDR2 SVGAGI come from the germline V gene (reference sequence). In DNA, the CDR3 is TGTGCCAGCAGAGTCATCCGGGACTCTTCCCACGAGCAGTACTTC. Amino acid sequence: CASRVIRDSSHEQYF.

This clonotype was picked up a small number of times. The chain combines TRBV5-1 with TRBJ1-1; maybe TRBD1 (5 bases). Germline lookup yields CDR1 SGHRS and CDR2 YFSETQ. The CDR3 runs to 13 residues. V shed 7 bases and J shed 4 bases, with 14 bases lying between them. The CDR3 bases are TGCGCCAGCGGGGGGAACGCGGGCACTGAAGCTTTCTTT. Its protein is CASGGNAGTEAFF.

This clonotype occurred many times. J is TRBJ2-7 and V is TRBV12-3 or TRBV12-4; no reliable D call. V lost 7 bases and J lost 3, with 10 bases in between. The CDR3 totals 12 residues. The CDR3 sequence: CASMGQFYEQYF. CDR3 nucleotide sequence: TGTGCCAGCATGGGCCAGTTCTACGAGCAGTACTTC.

The chain is built from TRBV27 and TRBJ1-6; 7 bases line up with TRBD1. This CDR3 is 15 amino acids long. V lost 6 bases, J lost 7 bases, and 9 bases stayed unmatched. The germline gives CDR1 MNHEY, CDR2 SMNVEV (reference sequence). CDR3 DNA: TGTGCCAGCAGCCCCATGACAGGGTTCAATTCACCCCTCCACTTT. This gives the protein CASSPMTGFNSPLHF.

The V gene is TRBV6-5, the J gene TRBJ1-1; D ambiguous. Germline V gene sequence: CDR1 MNHEY, CDR2 SVGAGI. CDR3 length: 14 amino acids. V was trimmed by 2 bases and J by 9 bases, leaving 16 bases between them. CDR3 region: CASSYAADSVKAFF. DNA for the CDR3: TGTGCCAGCAGTTACGCGGCGGACTCCGTGAAAGCTTTCTTT.

This clonotype was counted between two and nine times. The CDR3 sequence: CASSWQGSGNTIYF. CDR3 nucleotide sequence: TGTGCCAGCAGCTGGCAGGGCTCTGGAAACACCATATATTTT. The V call is TRBV7-6, the J call TRBJ1-3, with D maybe TRBD1 (5 bases). V gave up 4 bases and J gave up 0 bases, with 7 bases separating them. The CDR3 totals 14 residues. The germline CDR1 and CDR2 sequences are SGHVS and FNYEAQ.

The chain carries TRBV2 and TRBJ2-5, with a weak D call TRBD2 (6 bases). The germline gives CDR1 SNHLY, CDR2 FYNNEI. V was cut by 7 bases and J by 5 bases, with 14 bases left in between. The length of the CDR3 is 13 residues. CDR3 DNA sequence: TGTGCCAGCATACATCAGGAGGGGGAGACCCAGTACTTC. The encoded protein is CASIHQEGETQYF.

The chain uses TRBV11-1 and TRBJ2-3, with no clear D. The V end lost 4 bases, the J end lost 5 bases, and 10 bases lay between the germline ends. The germline gives CDR1 SGHAT, CDR2 FQDESV (reference sequence). The CDR3 length is 13 residues. The CDR3 loop is CASSSPWGDTQYF. CDR3 coding DNA: TGTGCCAGCAGCTCCCCGTGGGGAGATACGCAGTATTTT.

This clonotype has more than one count but fewer than ten. J is TRBJ2-1 and V is TRBV5-1; possibly TRBD1 for D (5 bases). Germline CDR1 and CDR2: SGHRS and YFSETQ. CDR3 length: 15 amino acids. V was trimmed by 6 bases and J by 10 bases, leaving 23 bases between them. CDR3 bases: TGCGCCAGCACCCCGAGTGGGGCTCATGCCAGCGAGCAGTTCTTC. As protein: CASTPSGAHASEQFF. Full variable domain (outside the CDR3, taken from reference TRBV5-1 and TRBJ2-1): KAGVTQTPRYLIKTRGQQVTLSCSPISGHRSVSWYQQTPGQGLQFLFEYFSETQRNKGNFPGRFSGRQFSNSRSEMNVSTLELGDSALYLCASTPSGAHASEQFFGPGTRLTVL.

In this sample, this clonotype turned up once. The chain carries TRBV24-1 and TRBJ2-1, with D possibly called TRBD1 or TRBD2 (5 bases each). V was clipped by 0 bases and J by 8 bases, with 19 bases between them. The germline V gene encodes CDR1 KGHDR and CDR2 SFDVKD. The CDR3 has 17 amino acids. CDR3 residues: CATSDLGGAFPSDEQFF. In DNA form, the CDR3 reads TGTGCCACCAGTGATTTGGGGGGAGCCTTCCCGAGCGATGAGCAGTTCTTC.

The chain combines TRBV5-1 with TRBJ2-7; no clear D gene. Germline CDR1 is SGHRS and CDR2 is YFSETQ. CDR3 size: 14 residues. Trimming left V 7 bases short and J 2 bases short, with 16 bases between. CDR3 coding DNA: TGCGCCAGCGCCGGCGAGAGAGGCACCTACGAGCAGTACTTC. As protein: CASAGERGTYEQYF.

This clonotype was observed many times. The chain employs TRBV6-2 or TRBV6-3 and TRBJ2-1, with D hard to call. Germline V lookup: CDR1 MNHEY, CDR2 SVGEGT. V was clipped by 6 bases and J by 3 bases, with 9 bases between them. The CDR3 contains 13 residues. The chain's CDR3 is CASRGNGYNEQFF. The CDR3 coding sequence is TGTGCCAGCAGGGGGAACGGCTACAATGAGCAGTTCTTC.

In this sample, this clonotype turned up a few times. The chain joins TRBV29-1 to TRBJ2-5; 10 positions agree with TRBD2. V shed 7 bases, J shed 4 bases, and the junction held 6 bases outside the gene matches. CDR3 length: 13 amino acids. CDR1 and CDR2 from the germline V gene are SQVTM and ANQGSEA. The CDR3 sequence is CSANPSGRETQYF. CDR3 in DNA: TGCAGCGCAAATCCTAGCGGGAGAGAGACCCAGTACTTC.

A few counts support this clonotype. This rearrangement joins TRBV7-6 to TRBJ1-4; 9 nucleotides match TRBD1. Unmatched junction bases numbered 3, after V lost 3 bases and J lost 7 bases. The V gene's germline CDR1 is SGHVS and CDR2 FNYEAQ. This CDR3 spans 14 amino acids. In DNA, the CDR3 is TGTGCCAGCAGCTTCGGGGACAGGGCTGAAAAACTGTTTTTT. It specifies CASSFGDRAEKLFF.

The V and J genes are TRBV4-2 and TRBJ2-2, with 12 bases fitting TRBD2. This CDR3 has 16 residues. Germline loops: CDR1 LGHNA, CDR2 YNFKEQ. V shed 1 base and J 4 bases; nucleotides not matched to a gene: 1. The CDR3 region is CASSQGLAGVTGELFF. CDR3 coding DNA: TGTGCCAGCAGCCAAGGACTAGCGGGAGTCACCGGGGAGCTGTTTTTT.

In this sample, this clonotype turned up a few times. V gene TRBV5-1 combines with J gene TRBJ2-1; possible D gene TRBD2, 6 bases. V was pared by 4 bases and J by 7 bases, with 15 bases between. Germline assignment: CDR1 SGHRS and CDR2 YFSETQ. The CDR3 is 14 residues long. The CDR3 DNA sequence: TGCGCCAGCAGCCGGGGACGGCGGGATAATGAGCAGTTCTTC. As protein: CASSRGRRDNEQFF.